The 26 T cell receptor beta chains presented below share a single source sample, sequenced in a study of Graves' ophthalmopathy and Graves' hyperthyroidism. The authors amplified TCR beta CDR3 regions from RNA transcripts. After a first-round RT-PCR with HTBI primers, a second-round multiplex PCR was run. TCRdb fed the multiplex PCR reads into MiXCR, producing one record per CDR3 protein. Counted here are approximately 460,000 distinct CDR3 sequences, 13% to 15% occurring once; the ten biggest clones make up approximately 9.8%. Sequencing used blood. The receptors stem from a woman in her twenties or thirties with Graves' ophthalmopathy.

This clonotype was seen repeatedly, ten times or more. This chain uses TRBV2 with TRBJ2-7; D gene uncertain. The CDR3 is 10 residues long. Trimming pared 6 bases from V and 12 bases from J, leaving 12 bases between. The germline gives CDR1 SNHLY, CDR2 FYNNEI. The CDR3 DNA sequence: TGTGCCAGCAGGTCCGGAAAGGTGTACTTC. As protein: CASRSGKVYF.

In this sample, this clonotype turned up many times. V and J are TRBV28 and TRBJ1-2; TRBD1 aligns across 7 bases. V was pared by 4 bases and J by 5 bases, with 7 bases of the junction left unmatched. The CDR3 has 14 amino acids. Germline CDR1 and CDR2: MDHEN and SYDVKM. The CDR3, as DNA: TGTGCCAGCAGTTCACAACAGGGGTTATATGGCTACACCTTC. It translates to CASSSQQGLYGYTF.

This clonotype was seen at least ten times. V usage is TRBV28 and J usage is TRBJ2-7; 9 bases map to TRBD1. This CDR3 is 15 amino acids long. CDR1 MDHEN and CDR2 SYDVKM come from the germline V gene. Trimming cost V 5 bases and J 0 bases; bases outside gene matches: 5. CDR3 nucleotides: TGTGCCAGCAGTCCGACAGGGGGAAGCTCCTACGAGCAGTACTTC. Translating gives CASSPTGGSSYEQYF.

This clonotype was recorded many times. CDR3 DNA: TGCGCCAGCAGCTTGGCACCGGGACAGACGTCCTACGAGCAGTACTTC. It specifies CASSLAPGQTSYEQYF. This sequence joins TRBV5-1 and TRBJ2-7; TRBD1 matches 7 bases. With V trimmed by 0 bases and J by 1 base, 7 bases remained unmatched. Germline CDR1 is SGHRS and CDR2 is YFSETQ. This CDR3 is built from 16 residues.

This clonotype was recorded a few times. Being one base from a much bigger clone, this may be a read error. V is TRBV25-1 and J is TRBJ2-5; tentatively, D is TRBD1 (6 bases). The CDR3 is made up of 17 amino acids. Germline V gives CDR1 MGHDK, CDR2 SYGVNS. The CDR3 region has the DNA TGTGCCAGCAGTGAATTCCTAGGACAGACCGTCCTTGAGACCAAGTACTTC. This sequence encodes CASSEFLGQTVLETKYF.

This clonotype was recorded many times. The CDR3 spells CASSQDLVSPLHF. CDR3 DNA sequence: TGCGCCAGCAGCCAAGATTTGGTTTCACCCCTCCACTTT. The chain links TRBV4-1 to TRBJ1-6; D call uncertain. Deletions cut 0 bases from V and 9 bases from J, with 6 bases between. Looked up from germline, CDR1 is MGHRA and CDR2 is YSYEKL. The CDR3 contains 13 residues.

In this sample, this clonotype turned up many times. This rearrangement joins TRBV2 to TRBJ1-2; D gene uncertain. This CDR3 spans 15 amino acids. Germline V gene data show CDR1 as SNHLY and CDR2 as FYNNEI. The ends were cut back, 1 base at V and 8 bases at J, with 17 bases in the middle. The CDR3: CASSEDWTESKGYTF. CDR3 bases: TGTGCCAGCAGTGAAGATTGGACCGAATCGAAGGGCTACACCTTC.

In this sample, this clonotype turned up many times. CDR3 bases: TGTGCTAGTGGTACCCCGACAGGGGTGAACACTGAAGCTTTCTTT. This codes for CASGTPTGVNTEAFF. The chain joins TRBV12-5 to TRBJ1-1, with TRBD1 matching over 8 bases. The CDR3 is 15 amino acids. Germline V gene sequence: CDR1 LGHNT, CDR2 FRNRAP. V gave up 5 bases and J gave up 0 bases; unmatched junction bases: 5.

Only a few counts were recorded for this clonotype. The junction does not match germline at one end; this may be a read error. The CDR3 here is CASSLATGGSYNSPLHF. CDR3 coding DNA: TGTGCCAGCAGCTTAGCTACAGGGGGCTCCTATAATTCACCCCTCCACTTT. This rearrangement joins TRBV12-3 or TRBV12-4 to TRBJ1-6, with 8 bases matching TRBD1. CDR3 length: 17 amino acids.

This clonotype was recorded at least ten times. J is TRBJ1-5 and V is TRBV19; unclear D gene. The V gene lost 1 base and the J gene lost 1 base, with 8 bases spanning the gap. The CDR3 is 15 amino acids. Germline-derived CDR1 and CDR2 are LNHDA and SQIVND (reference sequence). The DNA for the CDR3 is TGTGCCAGTAGTATAGTGCCGGGAAGCAATCAGCCCCAGCATTTT. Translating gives CASSIVPGSNQPQHF.

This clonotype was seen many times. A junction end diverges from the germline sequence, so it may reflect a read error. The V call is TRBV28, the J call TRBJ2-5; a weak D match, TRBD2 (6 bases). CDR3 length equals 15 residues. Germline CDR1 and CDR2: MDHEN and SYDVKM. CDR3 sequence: CASSFLPTGTASSEF. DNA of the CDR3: TGTGCCAGCAGTTTTCTACCGACCGGGACTGCTAGTTCGGAGTTC.

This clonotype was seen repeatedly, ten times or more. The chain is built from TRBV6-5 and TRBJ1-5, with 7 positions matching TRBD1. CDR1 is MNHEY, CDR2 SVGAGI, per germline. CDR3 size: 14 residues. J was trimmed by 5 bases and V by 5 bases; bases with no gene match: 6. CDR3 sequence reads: CASSPGQADQPQHF. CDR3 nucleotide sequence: TGTGCCAGCAGTCCAGGACAGGCGGATCAGCCCCAGCATTTT.

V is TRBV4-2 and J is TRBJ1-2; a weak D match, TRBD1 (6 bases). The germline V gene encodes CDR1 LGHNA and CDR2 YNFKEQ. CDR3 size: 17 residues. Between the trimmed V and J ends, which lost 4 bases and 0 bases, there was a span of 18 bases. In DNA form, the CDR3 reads TGTGCCAGCAGCCGTAGGGACATCGCACCAGCTAACTATGGCTACACCTTC. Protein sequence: CASSRRDIAPANYGYTF.

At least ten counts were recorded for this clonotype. CDR3 in amino acids: CSASGGRTGELFF. In DNA form, the CDR3 reads TGCAGTGCTAGCGGCGGACGGACCGGGGAGCTGTTTTTT. The genes are TRBV20-1 and TRBJ2-2; no definite D call. The V end was cut by 3 bases, the J end by 5 bases, with 10 bases between. The CDR3 runs 13 residues. In germline, CDR1 is DFQATT, CDR2 SNEGSKA (reference sequence).

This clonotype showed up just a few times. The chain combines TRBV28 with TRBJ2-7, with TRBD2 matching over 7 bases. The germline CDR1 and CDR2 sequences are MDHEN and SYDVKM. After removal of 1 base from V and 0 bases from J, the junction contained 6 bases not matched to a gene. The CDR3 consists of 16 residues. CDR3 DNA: TGTGCCAGCAGTTTATTCGGCGGGAGTGGCTCCTACGAGCAGTACGTC. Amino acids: CASSLFGGSGSYEQYV.

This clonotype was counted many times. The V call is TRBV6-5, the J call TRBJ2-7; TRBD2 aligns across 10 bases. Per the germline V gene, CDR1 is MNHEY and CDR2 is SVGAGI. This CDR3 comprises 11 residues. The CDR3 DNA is TGTGCGAGCGGGAGGGCCGAAAGTCAGTACTTC. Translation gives CASGRAESQYF.

The CDR3 region is CSAGLAALYEQYF. Here the CDR3 DNA reads TGCAGTGCTGGACTAGCGGCTCTCTACGAGCAGTACTTC. The rearrangement links TRBV20-1 to TRBJ2-7, with 10 bases identical to TRBD2. Looked up from germline, CDR1 is DFQATT and CDR2 is SNEGSKA (reference sequence). Losses at the gene ends were 5 bases for V and 3 bases for J; bases not matched to a gene: 4. The CDR3 loop spans 13 amino acids.

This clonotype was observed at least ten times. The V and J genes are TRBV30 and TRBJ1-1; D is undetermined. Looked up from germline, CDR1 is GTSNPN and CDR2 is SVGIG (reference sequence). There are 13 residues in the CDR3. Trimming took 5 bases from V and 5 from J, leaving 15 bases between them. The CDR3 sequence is CAWSDPPGTEAFF. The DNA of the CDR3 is TGTGCCTGGTCCGACCCCCCGGGGACTGAAGCTTTCTTT.

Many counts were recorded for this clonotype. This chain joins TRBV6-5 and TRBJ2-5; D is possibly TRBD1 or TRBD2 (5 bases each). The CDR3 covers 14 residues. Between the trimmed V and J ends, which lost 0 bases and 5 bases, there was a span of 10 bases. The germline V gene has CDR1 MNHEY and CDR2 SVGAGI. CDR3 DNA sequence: TGTGCCAGCAGTTACTCGTATGAGGGGGAGACCCAGTACTTC. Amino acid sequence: CASSYSYEGETQYF.

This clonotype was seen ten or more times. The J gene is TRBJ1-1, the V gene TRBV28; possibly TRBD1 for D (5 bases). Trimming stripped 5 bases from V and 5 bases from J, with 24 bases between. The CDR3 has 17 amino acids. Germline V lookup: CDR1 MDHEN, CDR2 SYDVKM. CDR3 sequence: CASSLTPGAGGRTEAFF. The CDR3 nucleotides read TGTGCCAGCAGTCTAACCCCCGGGGCCGGGGGTCGTACTGAAGCTTTCTTT.

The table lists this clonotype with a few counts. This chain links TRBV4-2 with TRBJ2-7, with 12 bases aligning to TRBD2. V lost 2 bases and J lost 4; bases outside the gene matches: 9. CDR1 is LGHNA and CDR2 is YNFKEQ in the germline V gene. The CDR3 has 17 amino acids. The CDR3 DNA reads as TGTGCCAGCAGCCAATCTTGGGAGACTAGCGGGAGTTACGAGCAGTACTTC. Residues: CASSQSWETSGSYEQYF.

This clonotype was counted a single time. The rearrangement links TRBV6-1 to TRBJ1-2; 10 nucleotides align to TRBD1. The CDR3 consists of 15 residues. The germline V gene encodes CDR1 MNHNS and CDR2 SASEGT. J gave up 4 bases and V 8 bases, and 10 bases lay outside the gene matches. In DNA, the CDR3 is TGTGCCAGCGATGGTAGGACAGGGGGGTTCTATGGCTACACCTTC. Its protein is CASDGRTGGFYGYTF.

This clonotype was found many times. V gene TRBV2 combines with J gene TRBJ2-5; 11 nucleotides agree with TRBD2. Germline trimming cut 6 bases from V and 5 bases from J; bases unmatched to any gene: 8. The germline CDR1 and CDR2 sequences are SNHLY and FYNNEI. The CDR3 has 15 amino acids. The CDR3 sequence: CASRFGTSGQETQYF. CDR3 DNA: TGTGCCAGCAGATTCGGGACTAGCGGACAGGAGACCCAGTACTTC.

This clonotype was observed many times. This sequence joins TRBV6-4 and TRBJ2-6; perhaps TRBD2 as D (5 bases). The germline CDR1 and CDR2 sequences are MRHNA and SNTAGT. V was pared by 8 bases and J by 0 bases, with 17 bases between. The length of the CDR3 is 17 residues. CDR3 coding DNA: TGTGCCAGCCTCACGGACGGAGGCGTCTCTGGGGCCAACGTCCTGACTTTC. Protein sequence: CASLTDGGVSGANVLTF.

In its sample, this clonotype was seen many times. The CDR3 region has the DNA TGCAGCGTTGAAGGCCGGCTAGCGGGCGAAGAGACCCAGTACTTC. Its translation: CSVEGRLAGEETQYF. V and J are TRBV29-1 and TRBJ2-5, with 8 bases matching TRBD2. This CDR3 spans 15 amino acids. J was trimmed by 3 bases and V by 1 base; bases with no gene match: 7. The germline CDR1 and CDR2 sequences are SQVTM and ANQGSEA.

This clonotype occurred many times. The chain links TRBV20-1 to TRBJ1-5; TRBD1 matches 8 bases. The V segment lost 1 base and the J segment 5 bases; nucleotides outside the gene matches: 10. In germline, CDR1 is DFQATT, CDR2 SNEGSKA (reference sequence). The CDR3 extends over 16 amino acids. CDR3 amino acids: CSARVEGNRGDQPQHF. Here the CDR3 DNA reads TGCAGTGCTAGAGTTGAAGGTAACAGGGGGGATCAGCCCCAGCATTTT.